The clone carrying this T cell receptor beta chain came up a few times. This record comes from a study of cytomegalovirus exposure and HLA in healthy donors. Primers included in the PCR were 60 Vbeta and 13 Jbeta primers. The method was immunoSEQ multiplex PCR; TCRdb's version includes in-frame clones alone and lacks a portion of them. The sample yields 110,000 or so clones, 75% seen once. V was pared by 0 bases and J by 1 base, with 13 bases between. This CDR3 has 16 amino acids. Per the germline V gene, CDR1 is MNHEY and CDR2 is SVGAGI. The clonotype was recovered from a woman in her 40s in good health and CMV-seropositive. The material sequenced was PBMCs. The chain combines TRBV6-5 with TRBJ2-7, with D possibly matching TRBD2 (5 bases). CDR3 residues: CASSYSGGGFSYEQYF. The CDR3 DNA follows: TGTGCCAGCAGTTACTCCGGCGGCGGGTTTTCCTACGAGCAGTACTTC.